One sample yielded the 4 T cell receptor beta chains listed below, sequenced in a study of blood T cells in healthy people across ages. Then a second PCR, running about 7 to 11 cycles, was carried out with a sample-barcoded 5' primer and a J-beta primer mix. TCRdb fed the 5' RACE reads into MiXCR, producing one record per CDR3 protein. Of 1.5 million to 2 million distinct CDR3 sequences in the sample, about 50% were seen once. Sequenced material: blood. The receptor set was obtained from a woman between 40 and 55 years old in good health.

This clonotype was picked up a small number of times. The chain is built from TRBV5-1 and TRBJ2-6; no definite D call. CDR3 size: 17 residues. Trimming left V 5 bases short and J 0 bases short, with 15 bases between. The V gene's germline CDR1 is SGHRS and CDR2 YFSETQ. CDR3 residues: CASSRSPGSSGANVLTF. The CDR3 coding sequence is TGCGCCAGCAGTCGTAGTCCAGGCTCCTCTGGGGCCAACGTCCTGACTTTC.

This clonotype has only one observation. The chain has TRBV5-4 and TRBJ1-2, with 7 bases aligning to TRBD1. The CDR3 covers 16 residues. The trim removed 3 bases at V and 6 bases at J, leaving 14 bases unmatched. Germline V gene lookup returns CDR1 SGHNT and CDR2 YYREEE (reference sequence). CDR3 bases: TGTGCCAGCAGCTCCGGGACAGTCACCAGGGGAAATGGCTACACCTTC. This translates into CASSSGTVTRGNGYTF.

The gene calls are TRBV19 and TRBJ2-7, with TRBD2 matching 10 bases. In germline, CDR1 is LNHDA, CDR2 SQIVND (reference sequence). There are 15 residues in the CDR3. With V trimmed by 1 base and J by 4 bases, 4 bases remained unmatched. CDR3 sequence (DNA): TGTGCCAGTAGTATAGCGCTAGCGGGGGATTACGAGCAGTACTTC. Translation: CASSIALAGDYEQYF.

The sample holds many counts of this clonotype. For the CDR3, the DNA is TGTGCCAGCAGTCCGGGACAGGGGCGGTACGAGCAGTACTTC. Protein: CASSPGQGRYEQYF. The V gene is TRBV12-3 or TRBV12-4, the J gene TRBJ2-7, with TRBD1 matching 10 bases. There are 14 residues in the CDR3. V was clipped by 5 bases and J by 4 bases; unmatched bases: 5.